Each of the 29 T cell receptor beta chains below was sequenced from the same sample in a study of blood T cell repertoires in COVID-19 (dated by TCRdb to 2018 to 2020). Library preparation used the immunoSEQ multiplex PCR assay. TCRdb stores this immuneACCESS table with in-frame sequences only. Part of the clones is absent; in the studies checked, under half of the shortfall reflects unresolved V genes, and no reason is known for the rest. The sample has about 410,000 clones on record, 90% of them singletons. About 0.57% of the sample is in the top ten clones. Sequences were obtained from PBMCs or T cells enriched from blood (not recorded which). All receptors derive from a man between 18 and 29 years old who had recovered from COVID-19.

The J gene is TRBJ2-3, the V gene TRBV4-1; 8 positions match TRBD1. V gave up 5 bases and J gave up 4 bases; unmatched junction bases: 5. The germline V gene encodes CDR1 MGHRA and CDR2 YSYEKL. The CDR3 extends over 14 amino acids. The CDR3 DNA is TGCGCCAGCAGCGCCGGACAGGGAGCAGATACGCAGTATTTT. It specifies CASSAGQGADTQYF.

In DNA, the CDR3 is TGTGCCAGCAGCTTACAGTCAAACAATGAGCAGTTCTTC. Translation gives CASSLQSNNEQFF. The rearrangement uses TRBV5-4 and TRBJ2-1; D not certain. The CDR3 has 13 amino acids. Germline V gene sequence: CDR1 SGHNT, CDR2 YYREEE (reference sequence). V gave up 2 bases and J gave up 5 bases, with 8 bases separating them.

This chain connects TRBV30 to TRBJ1-6, with D unresolved. Germline CDR1 reads GTSNPN; CDR2 reads SVGIG (reference sequence). V was shortened by 2 bases and J by 7 bases, with 12 bases between the two germline ends. The CDR3 spans 14 residues. The DNA of the CDR3 is TGTGCCTGGAGTCCGACAACCAAGAATTCACCCCTCCACTTT. Its protein is CAWSPTTKNSPLHF.

The chain recombines TRBV27 with TRBJ2-7; 8 bases fit TRBD2. After removal of 5 bases from V and 6 bases from J, the junction contained 12 bases not matched to a gene. The CDR3 is 15 residues long. CDR1 and CDR2 from the germline V gene are MNHEY and SMNVEV (reference sequence). The CDR3 sequence is CASSADGREEGEQYF. In nucleotides, the CDR3 is TGTGCCAGCAGTGCCGACGGGCGGGAGGAGGGCGAGCAGTACTTC.

The chain is built from TRBV6-5 and TRBJ2-1; a weak D match, TRBD1 (5 bases). V lost 6 bases and J lost 5, with 14 bases in between. Germline CDR1 MNHEY, CDR2 SVGAGI. CDR3 length: 14 amino acids. CDR3 amino acids: CASRRDRINNEQFF. DNA of the CDR3: TGTGCCAGCAGAAGAGACAGAATAAACAATGAGCAGTTCTTC.

The chain combines TRBV5-1 with TRBJ1-3, with 7 bases aligning to TRBD1. The J segment lost 2 bases and the V segment lost 3 bases, leaving 2 bases of the junction unmatched. The CDR3 consists of 14 residues. Germline V CDR1 and CDR2: SGHRS, YFSETQ. The CDR3 reads CASSYGTAGNTIYF. The CDR3 coding sequence is TGCGCCAGCAGCTACGGGACAGCTGGAAACACCATATATTTT. The complete variable domain, with remaining parts taken from reference TRBV5-1 and TRBJ1-3, reads KAGVTQTPRYLIKTRGQQVTLSCSPISGHRSVSWYQQTPGQGLQFLFEYFSETQRNKGNFPGRFSGRQFSNSRSEMNVSTLELGDSALYLCASSYGTAGNTIYFGEGSWLTVV.

The genes are TRBV5-4 and TRBJ2-7, with TRBD1 matching 10 bases. V trimming: 8 bases; J trimming: 1 base; junction bases outside the gene matches: 9. Germline assignment: CDR1 SGHNT and CDR2 YYREEE (reference sequence). The CDR3 loop spans 15 amino acids. CDR3 nucleotides: TGTGCCAGTATGACAGGACAGGGGGGATCCTACGAGCAGTACTTC. This codes for CASMTGQGGSYEQYF.

The chain links TRBV7-3 to TRBJ1-3; 7 nucleotides match TRBD1. Trimming removed 0 bases from V and 5 bases from J; junction bases left unmatched: 4. The CDR3 consists of 15 residues. CDR1 is SGHTA and CDR2 is FQGTGA in the germline V gene. DNA of the CDR3: TGTGCCAGCAGCTTAACGTCAGGGGGGCGAAACACCATATATTTT. Translation gives CASSLTSGGRNTIYF.

This chain uses TRBV29-1 with TRBJ2-2; D uncertain. The CDR3 is made up of 12 amino acids. Per the germline V gene, CDR1 is SQVTM and CDR2 is ANQGSEA. V shed 1 base and J shed 4 bases, with 4 bases lying between them. The CDR3 spells CSVEASTGELFF. The CDR3 DNA sequence: TGCAGCGTTGAAGCTAGCACCGGGGAGCTGTTTTTT.

This clone was detected once. The chain employs TRBV3-1 (or the pseudogene TRBV3-2) and TRBJ2-5; TRBD2 is a possible D gene (6 bases). The V gene's germline CDR1 is LGHDT and CDR2 YNNKEL (reference sequence). CDR3 length: 14 residues. V was trimmed by 1 base and J by 3 bases, leaving 9 bases between them. The DNA of the CDR3 is TGTGCCAGCAGCCAAGCGGGGGTGAAAGAGACCCAGTACTTC. It translates to CASSQAGVKETQYF.

V and J are TRBV19 and TRBJ1-5; TRBD1 might be the D (5 bases). Deletions cut 5 bases from V and 1 base from J, with 12 bases between. The CDR3 is made up of 15 amino acids. From germline, CDR1 is LNHDA and CDR2 SQIVND (reference sequence). The CDR3: CASSPQGGSNQPQHF. For the CDR3, the DNA is TGTGCCAGTAGTCCTCAGGGTGGCAGCAATCAGCCCCAGCATTTT.

This clone was seen just once. The CDR3 DNA reads as TGCGCCAGCAGGGGAGGTGACAGAGGGGAAAAACTGTTTTTT. This encodes CASRGGDRGEKLFF. The J gene is TRBJ1-4, the V gene TRBV10-2; tentatively, D is TRBD1 (5 bases). Germline V CDR1 and CDR2: WSHSY, SAAADI. Between the trimmed V and J ends, which lost 6 bases and 8 bases, there was a span of 16 bases. The CDR3 extends over 14 amino acids.

This clone was seen once. V is TRBV10-3 and J is TRBJ1-5; D not resolved. CDR3 length: 13 amino acids. Trimming removed 3 bases at V and 5 bases at J, with 8 bases between. The germline CDR1 and CDR2 sequences are ENHRY and SYGVKD. As DNA, the CDR3 is TGTGCCATCAGTGAAGAGAGGGATCAGCCCCAGCATTTT. It codes for CAISEERDQPQHF.

The gene calls are TRBV19 and TRBJ1-4; D uncertain. This CDR3 region has 14 residues. Germline assignment: CDR1 LNHDA and CDR2 SQIVND (reference sequence). Trimming removed 5 bases from V and 2 bases from J, with 9 bases in between. CDR3: CASSRKETNEKLFF. Here the CDR3 DNA reads TGTGCCAGTAGTCGGAAGGAGACTAATGAAAAACTGTTTTTT.

This rearrangement joins TRBV7-3 to TRBJ1-1; maybe TRBD1 (5 bases). The CDR3 is 15 residues long. Between the trimmed V and J ends, which lost 6 bases and 4 bases, there was a span of 18 bases. The germline CDR1 and CDR2 sequences are SGHTA and FQGTGA. The CDR3 reads CASSRFGGGSTEAFF. The CDR3 DNA sequence: TGTGCCAGCAGTCGCTTCGGGGGTGGAAGCACTGAAGCTTTCTTT.

V and J are TRBV29-1 and TRBJ1-1; D gene uncertain. Germline CDR1 reads SQVTM; CDR2 reads ANQGSEA. V was clipped by 4 bases and J by 0 bases, with 9 bases between them. The length of the CDR3 is 13 residues. The CDR3 sequence is CSVVYLMNTEAFF. The CDR3 region has the DNA TGCAGCGTTGTCTATTTGATGAACACTGAAGCTTTCTTT.

This clone appeared once. V is TRBV2 and J is TRBJ1-2, with D hard to call. This CDR3 region has 13 residues. Germline V gene lookup returns CDR1 SNHLY and CDR2 FYNNEI. The ends were cut back, 5 bases at V and 6 bases at J, with 13 bases in the middle. The CDR3 bases are TGTGCCAGCAGTTTTAAAATCAGTAATGGCTACACCTTC. It codes for CASSFKISNGYTF.

The chain uses TRBV29-1 and TRBJ1-5; 8 positions agree with TRBD1. The germline gives CDR1 SQVTM, CDR2 ANQGSEA. The CDR3 has 13 amino acids. Losses at the gene ends were 4 bases for V and 7 bases for J; bases not matched to a gene: 6. The CDR3 loop reads CSVAGTGGQPQHF. In nucleotides, the CDR3 is TGCAGCGTTGCGGGGACAGGTGGACAGCCCCAGCATTTT.

The rearrangement joins TRBV10-3 to TRBJ2-2; TRBD1 matches 7 bases. The V and J ends lost 10 bases and 4 bases, in that order; junction bases with no gene match: 9. The germline gives CDR1 ENHRY, CDR2 SYGVKD. The CDR3 has 14 residues. CDR3 residues: CATEWDRATGELFF. The CDR3 DNA follows: TGTGCCACCGAATGGGACAGAGCCACCGGGGAGCTGTTTTTT.

The rearrangement uses TRBV10-3 and TRBJ2-3; 10 bases line up with TRBD2. V was clipped by 8 bases and J by 4 bases; unmatched bases: 3. CDR1 ENHRY and CDR2 SYGVKD come from the germline V gene. The CDR3 loop spans 13 amino acids. CDR3 protein: CAILAGVSDTQYF. The CDR3 DNA reads TGTGCCATCCTAGCGGGAGTGTCAGATACGCAGTATTTT.

CDR3 nucleotide sequence: TGTGCCAGCAGCTTAGGGGGCTTGGAGACTGAAGCTTTCTTT. It is translated as CASSLGGLETEAFF. The V and J genes are TRBV11-3 and TRBJ1-1, with D perhaps TRBD1 (5 bases). V gave up 1 base and J gave up 5 bases, with 11 bases separating them. Germline CDR1 reads SGHNT; CDR2 reads YENEEA. The CDR3 runs 14 residues.

In its sample, this clone was seen once. The rearrangement uses TRBV10-2 and TRBJ2-1; TRBD2 is a possible D gene (5 bases). Deletions cut 3 bases from V and 5 bases from J, with 14 bases between. The CDR3 has 15 amino acids. CDR1 and CDR2 from the germline V gene are WSHSY and SAAADI. Here the CDR3 DNA reads TGCGCCAGCAGTGATAGGTACAGCGGAAACAATGAGCAGTTCTTC. This sequence encodes CASSDRYSGNNEQFF.

This rearrangement joins TRBV6-2 or TRBV6-3 to TRBJ2-3; 9 positions match TRBD2. The CDR3 consists of 18 residues. J was trimmed by 2 bases and V by 4 bases; bases with no gene match: 13. The germline V gene encodes CDR1 MNHEY and CDR2 SVGEGT. The CDR3 DNA is TGTGCCAGCAGTTTTCCGATAGCGGGAGATTCGACCACAGATACGCAGTATTTT. Translating it yields CASSFPIAGDSTTDTQYF.

The chain has TRBV5-1 and TRBJ2-1; TRBD2 matches 7 bases. The germline gives CDR1 SGHRS, CDR2 YFSETQ. Trimming took 3 bases from V and 6 from J; bases not matched to a gene: 9. This CDR3 is built from 15 residues. CDR3 sequence (DNA): TGCGCCAGCAGCTACCTAGCGGTTGAGGGCAATGAGCAGTTCTTC. Protein sequence: CASSYLAVEGNEQFF.

V gene TRBV7-6 combines with J gene TRBJ2-7; 8 bases map to TRBD1. The V gene end was trimmed by 4 bases and the J gene end by 0 bases; junction bases not matched to a gene: 5. Germline CDR1 and CDR2: SGHVS and FNYEAQ. The CDR3 is 15 amino acids. The CDR3 region has the DNA TGTGCCAGCAGCTCCGGACAGGGAAGCTCCTACGAGCAGTACTTC. It specifies CASSSGQGSSYEQYF.

V and J are TRBV5-5 and TRBJ2-1; a possible D gene is TRBD1 (5 bases). The ends were cut back, 4 bases at V and 5 bases at J, with 19 bases in the middle. CDR3 length: 16 amino acids. Looked up from germline, CDR1 is SGHKS and CDR2 is YYEKEE (reference sequence). CDR3 nucleotide sequence: TGTGCCAGCAGCCATGAATTGTCCAGGGCCCACAATGAGCAGTTCTTC. Protein: CASSHELSRAHNEQFF.

The chain has TRBV21-1 and TRBJ2-1; the tabulated D call, TRBD2, remains unverified against the DNA. TRBV21-1 is termed a pseudogene. This CDR3 has 8 residues. The CDR3 nucleotides are TGTGCCAGCACCGCACTAGTCTTC. Translated, it gives CASTALVF.

In DNA form, the CDR3 reads TGTGCCTGGAGTGTTCACGCGCTAGGCAATCAGCCCCAGCATTTT. It codes for CAWSVHALGNQPQHF. The chain links TRBV30 to TRBJ1-5; D not resolved. Germline-derived CDR1 and CDR2 are GTSNPN and SVGIG (reference sequence). The CDR3 is made up of 15 amino acids. V was pared by 0 bases and J by 2 bases, with 11 bases between.

This chain uses TRBV3-1 (or the pseudogene TRBV3-2) with TRBJ1-1; D may be TRBD1 (5 bases). The V end was cut by 1 base, the J end by 4 bases, with 13 bases between. The CDR3 sequence is 15 residues long. The germline CDR1 and CDR2 sequences are LGHDT and YNNKEL (reference sequence). The CDR3 nucleotides read TGTGCCAGCAGCCAAGGGAAGGGGTGGAGCACTGAAGCTTTCTTT. Translated, it gives CASSQGKGWSTEAFF.